These T cell receptor beta chains were read from a single sample in a study of blood T cell repertoires in COVID-19. The data were produced by immunoSEQ multiplex PCR, yet TCRdb's version contains in-frame clones alone and is incomplete. The data show about 310,000 clones, 75% to 90% seen once. The sample consisted of PBMCs or T cells enriched from blood (not recorded which). The receptors stem from a woman aged 25 to 39 who had been exposed to COVID-19. CDR3s include the opening cysteine and the closing phenylalanine or tryptophan. A D gene is named only where the DNA matches it firmly. Size values are once, few and many counts, or a class for expanded clones, and some rows have none.

D gene,clone size,J gene,V gene,CDR3 protein,CDR3 DNA
TRBD1,-,TRBJ2-1,TRBV5-6,CASSLGQGLYNEQFF,TGTGCCAGCAGCTTGGGACAGGGCCTTTACAATGAGCAGTTCTTC
-,few,TRBJ2-7,TRBV9,CASSPSGAASSYEQYF,TGTGCCAGTAGCCCCAGCGGAGCGGCGAGCTCCTACGAGCAGTACTTC
TRBD1,-,TRBJ2-7,TRBV9,CASSDRGTYEQYF,TGTGCCAGCAGCGACAGGGGTACCTACGAGCAGTACTTC
-,-,TRBJ2-1,TRBV27,CASSARSTSSYNEQFF,TGTGCCAGCAGTGCGAGATCGACATCCTCCTACAATGAGCAGTTCTTC
-,few,TRBJ2-2,TRBV4-3,CASSQPQGGATGELFF,TGCGCCAGCAGCCAACCACAGGGAGGGGCGACCGGGGAGCTGTTTTTT
-,-,TRBJ2-3,TRBV7-3,CASSLAGNSADTQYF,TGTGCCAGCAGCTTAGCGGGGAATAGCGCAGATACGCAGTATTTT
TRBD1,-,TRBJ1-2,TRBV28,CATIRQGYYGYTF,TGTGCCACCATCCGACAGGGTTACTATGGCTACACCTTC
TRBD1,-,TRBJ2-7,TRBV27,CASSWTGGVEQYF,TGTGCCAGCAGTTGGACAGGGGGGGTCGAGCAGTACTTC
-,many,TRBJ1-1,TRBV27,CASTKPGVNTEAFF,TGTGCCAGCACTAAGCCCGGGGTAAACACTGAAGCTTTCTTT
TRBD1,-,TRBJ1-1,TRBV5-6,CASSPGQGARTEAFF,TGTGCCAGCAGCCCCGGACAGGGGGCTAGAACTGAAGCTTTCTTT
TRBD1,-,TRBJ1-1,TRBV29-1,CSANAGGHGMNTEAFF,TGCAGCGCTAACGCAGGGGGCCACGGGATGAACACTGAAGCTTTCTTT
-,-,TRBJ2-3,TRBV18,CASSPRDSPGDTQYF,TGTGCCAGCTCACCCAGGGACTCCCCGGGAGATACGCAGTATTTT
-,-,TRBJ1-5,TRBV29-1,CSVEQGSGQPQHF,TGCAGCGTTGAACAGGGCTCAGGGCAGCCCCAGCATTTT
-,-,TRBJ1-3,TRBV11-3,CASSGGLSGNTIYF,TGTGCCAGCAGCGGAGGTCTCTCTGGAAACACCATATATTTT
TRBD1,once,TRBJ2-5,TRBV5-1,CASSLEGAQETQYF,TGCGCCAGCAGCTTGGAGGGGGCCCAAGAGACCCAGTACTTC
TRBD2,-,TRBJ2-5,TRBV28,CASSLRREAKYF,TGTGCCAGCAGTCTCCGACGGGAGGCCAAGTACTTC
-,-,TRBJ1-2,TRBV6-5,CASSNERGYTF,TGTGCCAGCAGTAACGAGAGGGGCTACACCTTC
-,few,TRBJ2-7,TRBV6-5,CASSSGTLLQQYF,TGTGCCAGCAGTTCCGGGACACTCCTCCAGCAGTACTTC
TRBD1,-,TRBJ2-6,TRBV11-1,CASSIQGAGANVLTF,TGTGCCAGCAGCATACAGGGGGCCGGGGCCAACGTCCTGACTTTC
-,-,TRBJ1-2,TRBV19,CASSIRDTTYGYTF,TGTGCCAGTAGCATCCGGGACACAACCTATGGCTACACCTTC
TRBD1,-,TRBJ1-3,TRBV25-1,CASRGGTGVAGNTIYF,TGTGCCAGCAGGGGGGGGACAGGGGTGGCTGGAAACACCATATATTTT
-,-,TRBJ1-3,TRBV7-9,CASSLVLGQNLFKTIYF,TGTGCCAGCAGCTTAGTTCTGGGCCAGAACCTCTTTAAGACCATATATTTT
-,-,TRBJ2-1,TRBV12-3/TRBV12-4,CASLYLTSNEQFF,TGTGCCAGTTTATATTTAACCAGCAATGAGCAGTTCTTC
TRBD1,-,TRBJ1-5,TRBV7-9,CASSPTGVRNQPQHF,TGTGCCAGCAGCCCCACAGGGGTTCGAAATCAGCCCCAGCATTTT
-,-,TRBJ1-5,TRBV28,CASSLSNSRNQPQHF,TGTGCCAGCAGTTTATCGAATTCGAGGAATCAGCCCCAGCATTTT
-,once,TRBJ2-2,TRBV11-3,CASSLVSSSGELFF,TGTGCCAGCAGCTTAGTAAGCTCCTCCGGGGAGCTGTTTTTT
-,-,TRBJ2-6,TRBV27,CASRPGVAGANVLTF,TGTGCCAGCAGGCCAGGGGTTGCCGGGGCCAACGTCCTGACTTTC
TRBD1,once,TRBJ2-6,TRBV29-1,CSAVKETGGSGANVLTF,TGCAGCGCTGTTAAAGAGACAGGGGGTTCTGGGGCCAACGTCCTGACTTTC
TRBD2,-,TRBJ2-2,TRBV4-2,CASSARTSGTGELFF,TGTGCCAGCAGCGCTCGGACTAGCGGGACCGGGGAGCTGTTTTTT
-,-,TRBJ1-1,TRBV4-2,CASSQGGGAEAFF,TGTGCCAGCAGCCAGGGAGGGGGAGCTGAAGCTTTCTTT
TRBD1,-,TRBJ2-7,TRBV6-5,CASNLKGDRGHEQYF,TGTGCCAGCAACCTAAAGGGGGACAGGGGCCACGAGCAGTACTTC
-,-,TRBJ1-2,TRBV12-3/TRBV12-4,CASNGPTNYGYTF,TGTGCCAGCAATGGGCCGACTAACTATGGCTACACCTTC
TRBD2,few,TRBJ2-1,TRBV6-4,CASSDSGGGAFNEQFF,TGTGCCAGCAGTGACTCTGGCGGGGGGGCCTTCAATGAGCAGTTCTTC
TRBD1,-,TRBJ1-1,TRBV27,CASSLRAGQGRGTEAFF,TGTGCCAGCAGTTTAAGGGCTGGACAGGGTCGGGGCACTGAAGCTTTCTTT